Sequencing of this T cell receptor beta chain was carried out in a study of cytomegalovirus exposure and HLA in healthy donors. The V gene lost 3 bases and the J gene lost 0 bases, with 5 bases spanning the gap. CDR1 and CDR2 (germline): SEHNR, FQNEAQ (reference sequence). The CDR3 extends over 13 amino acids. The PCR employed 60 Vbeta primers together with 13 Jbeta primers. Only in-frame clones appear in the TCRdb table, and some are missing; sequencing was by immunoSEQ multiplex PCR. The sample consists of about 200,000 clones, 65% to 85% of them appearing once. What was sequenced was PBMCs. The sequence derives from a boy under 10 years old in good health and CMV-seronegative. The chain uses TRBV7-9 and TRBJ1-1, with D unclear. The chain's CDR3 is CASSFQVNTEAFF. CDR3 in DNA: TGTGCCAGCAGCTTCCAGGTGAACACTGAAGCTTTCTTT. The variable domain in full, with the rest retrieved from reference TRBV7-9 and TRBJ1-1, is DTGVSQNPRHKITKRGQNVTFRCDPISEHNRLYWYRQTLGQGPEFLTYFQNEAQLEKSRLLSDRFSAERPKGSFSTLEIQRTEQGDSAMYLCASSFQVNTEAFFGQGTRLTVV.